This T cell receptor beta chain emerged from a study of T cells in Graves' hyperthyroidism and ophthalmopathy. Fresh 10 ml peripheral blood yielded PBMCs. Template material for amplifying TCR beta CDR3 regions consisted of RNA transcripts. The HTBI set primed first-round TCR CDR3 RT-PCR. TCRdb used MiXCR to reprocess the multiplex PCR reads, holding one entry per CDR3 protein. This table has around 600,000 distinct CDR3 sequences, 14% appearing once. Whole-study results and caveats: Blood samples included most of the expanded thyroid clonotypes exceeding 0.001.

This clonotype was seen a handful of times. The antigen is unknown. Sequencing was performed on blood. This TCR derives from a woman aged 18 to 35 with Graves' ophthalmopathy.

CDR3 loop: CASSLGETSDPNEKLFF. For the CDR3, the DNA is TGTGCCAGCAGCTTGGGCGAAACGTCCGACCCTAATGAAAAACTGTTTTTT. The chain has TRBV7-9 and TRBJ1-4; D ambiguous. The germline V gene has CDR1 SEHNR and CDR2 FQNEAQ (reference sequence). The V and J ends lost 3 bases and 3 bases respectively, with 17 bases between them. The CDR3 spans 17 residues.